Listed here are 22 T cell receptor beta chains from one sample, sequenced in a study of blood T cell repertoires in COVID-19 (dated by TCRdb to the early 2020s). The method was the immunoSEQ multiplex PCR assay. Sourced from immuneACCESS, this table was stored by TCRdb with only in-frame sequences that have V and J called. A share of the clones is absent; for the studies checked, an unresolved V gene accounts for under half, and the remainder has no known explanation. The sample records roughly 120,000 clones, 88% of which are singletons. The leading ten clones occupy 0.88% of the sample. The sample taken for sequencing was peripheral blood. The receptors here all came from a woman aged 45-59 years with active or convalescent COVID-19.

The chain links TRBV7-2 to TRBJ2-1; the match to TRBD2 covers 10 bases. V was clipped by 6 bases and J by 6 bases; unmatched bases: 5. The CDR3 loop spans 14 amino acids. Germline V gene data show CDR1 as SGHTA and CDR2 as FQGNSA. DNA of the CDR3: TGTGCCAGCAGGCTAGCGGGAGTACCCAATGAGCAGTTCTTC. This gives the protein CASRLAGVPNEQFF.

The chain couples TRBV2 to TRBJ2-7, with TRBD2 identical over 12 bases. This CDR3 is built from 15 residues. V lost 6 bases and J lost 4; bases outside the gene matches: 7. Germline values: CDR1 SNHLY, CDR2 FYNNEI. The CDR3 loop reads CASSFGTSGSYEQYF. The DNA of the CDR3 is TGTGCCAGCAGCTTCGGGACTAGCGGGTCGTACGAGCAGTACTTC.

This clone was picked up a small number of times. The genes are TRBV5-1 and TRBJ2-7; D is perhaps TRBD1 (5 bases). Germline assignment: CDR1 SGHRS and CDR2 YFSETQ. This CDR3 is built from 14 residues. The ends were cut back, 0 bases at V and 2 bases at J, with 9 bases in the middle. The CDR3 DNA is TGCGCCAGCAGCTTGGATCCAGGGCCCTACGAGCAGTACTTC. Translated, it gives CASSLDPGPYEQYF.

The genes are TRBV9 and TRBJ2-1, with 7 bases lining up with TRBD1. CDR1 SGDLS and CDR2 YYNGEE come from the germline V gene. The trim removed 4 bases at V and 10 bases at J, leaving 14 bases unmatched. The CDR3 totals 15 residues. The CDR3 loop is CASSPTTTGTEEQFF. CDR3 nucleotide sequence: TGTGCCAGCAGCCCGACAACGACAGGGACGGAGGAGCAGTTCTTC.

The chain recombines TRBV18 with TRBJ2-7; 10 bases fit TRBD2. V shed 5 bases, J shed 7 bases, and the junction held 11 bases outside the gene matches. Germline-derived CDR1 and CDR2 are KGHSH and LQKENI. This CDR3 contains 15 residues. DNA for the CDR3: TGTGCCAGCTCAGGTCTGCTAGCGGGAGAACGGGAGCAGTACTTC. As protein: CASSGLLAGEREQYF.

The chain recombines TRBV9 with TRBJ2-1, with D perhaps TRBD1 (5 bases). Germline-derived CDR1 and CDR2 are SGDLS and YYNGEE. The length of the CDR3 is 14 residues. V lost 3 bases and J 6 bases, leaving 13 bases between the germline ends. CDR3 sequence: CASSEGSSRNEQFF. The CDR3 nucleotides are TGTGCCAGCAGCGAGGGGTCGTCTCGCAATGAGCAGTTCTTC.

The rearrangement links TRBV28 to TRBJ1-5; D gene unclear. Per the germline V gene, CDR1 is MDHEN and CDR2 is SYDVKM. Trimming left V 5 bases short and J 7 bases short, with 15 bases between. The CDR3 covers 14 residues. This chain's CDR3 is CASSPHGLGQPQHF. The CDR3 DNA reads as TGTGCCAGCAGTCCTCACGGACTGGGGCAGCCCCAGCATTTT. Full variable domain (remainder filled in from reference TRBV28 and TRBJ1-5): DVKVTQSSRYLVKRTGEKVFLECVQDMDHENMFWYRQDPGLGLRLIYFSYDVKMKEKGDIPEGYSVSREKKERFSLILESASTNQTSMYLCASSPHGLGQPQHFGDGTRLSIL.

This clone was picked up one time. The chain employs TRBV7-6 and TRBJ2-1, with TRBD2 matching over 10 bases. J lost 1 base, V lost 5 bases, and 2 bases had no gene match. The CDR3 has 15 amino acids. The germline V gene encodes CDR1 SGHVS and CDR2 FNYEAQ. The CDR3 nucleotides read TGTGCCAGCAGCCATAGCGGGGGGTCCTACAATGAGCAGTTCTTC. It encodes CASSHSGGSYNEQFF.

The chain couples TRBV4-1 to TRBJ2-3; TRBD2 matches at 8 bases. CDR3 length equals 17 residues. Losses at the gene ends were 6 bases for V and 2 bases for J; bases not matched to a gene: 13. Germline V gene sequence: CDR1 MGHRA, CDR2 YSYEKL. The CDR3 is CASRPLGNGRATDTQYF. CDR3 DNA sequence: TGCGCCAGCAGGCCTCTCGGTAACGGGAGGGCCACAGATACGCAGTATTTT.

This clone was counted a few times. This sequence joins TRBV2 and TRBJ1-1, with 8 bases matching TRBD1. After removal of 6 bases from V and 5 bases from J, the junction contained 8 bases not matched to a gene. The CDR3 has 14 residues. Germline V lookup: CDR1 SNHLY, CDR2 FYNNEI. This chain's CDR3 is CASSGQGGETEAFF. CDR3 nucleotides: TGTGCCAGCAGCGGACAGGGAGGAGAAACTGAAGCTTTCTTT.

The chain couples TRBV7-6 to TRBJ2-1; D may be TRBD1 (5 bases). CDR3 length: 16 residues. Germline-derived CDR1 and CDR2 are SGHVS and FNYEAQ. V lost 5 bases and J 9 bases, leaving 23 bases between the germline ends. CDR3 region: CASSPRESRLSGEQFF. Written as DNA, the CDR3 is TGTGCCAGCAGCCCCAGGGAATCCCGCTTATCGGGTGAGCAGTTCTTC.

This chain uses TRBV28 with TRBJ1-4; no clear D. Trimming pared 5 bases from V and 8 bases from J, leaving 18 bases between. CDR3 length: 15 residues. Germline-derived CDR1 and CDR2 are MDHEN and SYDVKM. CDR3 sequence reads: CASSAQTGRKEKLFF. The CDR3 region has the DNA TGTGCCAGCAGTGCCCAGACGGGTCGGAAGGAAAAACTGTTTTTT.

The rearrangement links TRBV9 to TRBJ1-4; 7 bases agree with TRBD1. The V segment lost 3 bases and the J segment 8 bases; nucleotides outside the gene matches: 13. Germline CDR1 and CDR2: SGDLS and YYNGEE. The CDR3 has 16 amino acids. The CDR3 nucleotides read TGTGCCAGCAGCGCGGCAGGGGGTCGTGGTCCGGAAAAACTGTTTTTT. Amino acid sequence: CASSAAGGRGPEKLFF.

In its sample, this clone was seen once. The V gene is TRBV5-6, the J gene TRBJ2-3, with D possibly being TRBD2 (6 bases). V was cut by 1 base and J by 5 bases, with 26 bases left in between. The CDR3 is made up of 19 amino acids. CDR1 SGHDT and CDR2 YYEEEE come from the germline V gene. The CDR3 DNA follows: TGTGCCAGCAGCTTGCCTGTTTACGCCGGTGCGGGAAAGGTAGATACGCAGTATTTT. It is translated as CASSLPVYAGAGKVDTQYF. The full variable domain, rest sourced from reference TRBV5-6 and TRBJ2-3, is DAGVTQSPTHLIKTRGQQVTLRCSPKSGHDTVSWYQQALGQGPQFIFQYYEEEERQRGNFPDRFSGHQFPNYSSELNVNALLLGDSALYLCASSLPVYAGAGKVDTQYFGPGTRLTVL.

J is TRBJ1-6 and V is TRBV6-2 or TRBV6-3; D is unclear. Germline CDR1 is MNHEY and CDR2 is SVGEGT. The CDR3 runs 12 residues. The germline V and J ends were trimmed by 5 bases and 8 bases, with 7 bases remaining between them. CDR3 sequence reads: CASSPGDSPLHF. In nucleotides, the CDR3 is TGTGCCAGCAGTCCCGGGGATTCACCCCTCCACTTT.

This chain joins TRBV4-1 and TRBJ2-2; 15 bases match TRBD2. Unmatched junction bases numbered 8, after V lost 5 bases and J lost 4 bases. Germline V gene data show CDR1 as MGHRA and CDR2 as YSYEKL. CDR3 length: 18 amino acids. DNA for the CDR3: TGCGCCAGCAGCGCCCGGACTAGCGGGAGGGCGGGCACCGGGGAGCTGTTTTTT. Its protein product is CASSARTSGRAGTGELFF.

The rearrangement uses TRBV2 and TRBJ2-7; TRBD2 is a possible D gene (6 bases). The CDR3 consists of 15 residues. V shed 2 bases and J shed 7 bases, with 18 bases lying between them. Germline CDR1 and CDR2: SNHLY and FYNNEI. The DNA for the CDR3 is TGTGCCAGCAGTGAATATCCGACCGCGGGGTCAGAGCAGTACTTC. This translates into CASSEYPTAGSEQYF.

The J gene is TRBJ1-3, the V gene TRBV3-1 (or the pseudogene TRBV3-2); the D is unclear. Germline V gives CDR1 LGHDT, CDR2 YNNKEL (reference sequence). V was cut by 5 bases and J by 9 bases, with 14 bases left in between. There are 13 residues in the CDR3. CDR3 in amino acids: CASSLRSMGTIYF. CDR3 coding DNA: TGTGCCAGCAGCTTGAGGTCAATGGGCACCATATATTTT.

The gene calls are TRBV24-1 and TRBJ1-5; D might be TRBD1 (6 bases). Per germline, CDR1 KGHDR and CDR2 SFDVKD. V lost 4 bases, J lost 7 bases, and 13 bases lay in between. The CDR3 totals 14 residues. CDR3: CATSDPTGTQPQHF. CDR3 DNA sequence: TGTGCCACCAGTGACCCCACAGGGACCCAGCCCCAGCATTTT.

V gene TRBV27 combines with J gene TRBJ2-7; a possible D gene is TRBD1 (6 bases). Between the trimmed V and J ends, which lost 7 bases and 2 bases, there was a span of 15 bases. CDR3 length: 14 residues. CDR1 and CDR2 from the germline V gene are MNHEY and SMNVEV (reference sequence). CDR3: CASTSGTRPYEQYF. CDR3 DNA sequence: TGTGCCAGCACCTCGGGGACAAGACCCTACGAGCAGTACTTC.

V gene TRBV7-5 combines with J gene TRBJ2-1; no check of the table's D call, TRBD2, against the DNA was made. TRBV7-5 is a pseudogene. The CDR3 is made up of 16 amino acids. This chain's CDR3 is CARSKKGTMEYNEQFF. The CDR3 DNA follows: TGTGCCAGAAGCAAAAAAGGGACTATGGAGTACAATGAGCAGTTCTTC.

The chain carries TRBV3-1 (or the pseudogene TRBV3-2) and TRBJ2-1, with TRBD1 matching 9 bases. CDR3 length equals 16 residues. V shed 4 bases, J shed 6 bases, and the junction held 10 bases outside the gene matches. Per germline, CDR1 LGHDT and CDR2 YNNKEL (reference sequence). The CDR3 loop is CASSPRWTGVINEQFF. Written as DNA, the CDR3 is TGTGCCAGCAGCCCCCGGTGGACAGGGGTAATCAATGAGCAGTTCTTC.